This TCR beta chain was identified during a study of sequential checkpoint blockade in melanoma. Trimming removed 4 bases from V and 4 bases from J; junction bases left unmatched: 6. Germline CDR1 and CDR2: SEHNR and FQNEAQ (reference sequence). This CDR3 comprises 15 residues. The treatment here: randomized to nivolumab then ipilimumab (arm A) or the reverse (arm B). Live CD3+CD8+ CD19− CD56− cells were sorted from PBMCs. Clones were read by immunoSEQ multiplex PCR, and TCRdb kept only the in-frame ones, dropping some. The table records more than 25,000 clones, roughly nine tenths of them present only once.

The sequencing used CD8+ T cells sorted from blood (inferred from file names), collected from a patient given nivolumab and ipilimumab in sequence. The rearrangement uses TRBV7-9 and TRBJ2-2, with 7 bases that match TRBD1. This receptor was obtained from a human donor with melanoma. The CDR3 DNA sequence: TGTGCCAGCAGCTCAACGACAGGGCTCACCGGGGAGCTGTTTTTT. Residues: CASSSTTGLTGELFF.